This TCR beta chain was profiled in a study of cytomegalovirus exposure and HLA in healthy donors. Whole-study results and caveats: Cytomegalovirus-associated status was assigned to about 170 TCR beta chains. In a later analysis, most CMV-associated TCR beta chains appeared HLA-restricted. Several top significant clusters appeared, in a later analysis, to be linked to common viral pathogens.

CDR1 and CDR2 from the germline V gene are SGHRS and YFSETQ. The CDR3 length is 13 residues. Germline trimming cut 2 bases from V and 7 bases from J; bases unmatched to any gene: 5. The PCR was carried out with 60 Vbeta primers and 13 Jbeta primers. Generated by immunoSEQ multiplex PCR, the TCRdb table keeps only in-frame clones and is missing some. The table includes over 45,000 clones, about four fifths detected once. About this clone itself: The antigen is not known.

The chain employs TRBV5-1 and TRBJ2-7, with 8 bases identical to TRBD1. This receptor was taken from a boy younger than 18 in good health and CMV-seropositive. Material for sequencing was PBMCs. In DNA form, the CDR3 reads TGCGCCAGCAGCTTCCAGGGGGCAGGAGAGCAGTACTTC. This translates into CASSFQGAGEQYF.